This T cell receptor (beta chain) comes out of a study of blood T cell repertoires in COVID-19. Overall study: Researchers got acute and convalescent COVID-19 samples from the United States, Italy and Spain. PBMCs, B-cell-depleted T cells, or T cells were the source of the cDNA or gDNA that made up the material.

This CDR3 spans 13 amino acids. CDR1 is GTSNPN, CDR2 SVGIG, per germline (reference sequence). The V end lost 3 bases, the J end lost 8 bases, and 16 bases lay between the germline ends. How the authors handled the data: Cell counts per sample came from amplifying reference gene primers. Repertoires were generated with immunoSEQ multiplex PCR, while TCRdb's copy carries only in-frame clones and drops some. V and J calls and clone size are those listed in that table; D and trimming were worked out from the DNA. The data contain under 250,000 clones, approximately 85% of them singletons. Sequences were obtained from peripheral blood. V usage is TRBV30 and J usage is TRBJ1-2; D possibly corresponds to TRBD1 (6 bases). This clonotype was sampled from a woman between 50 and 59 years old with active or convalescent COVID-19. The DNA for the CDR3 is TGTGCCTGGAGGGATACAGGGAACAGGGGCTACACCTTC. It specifies CAWRDTGNRGYTF.